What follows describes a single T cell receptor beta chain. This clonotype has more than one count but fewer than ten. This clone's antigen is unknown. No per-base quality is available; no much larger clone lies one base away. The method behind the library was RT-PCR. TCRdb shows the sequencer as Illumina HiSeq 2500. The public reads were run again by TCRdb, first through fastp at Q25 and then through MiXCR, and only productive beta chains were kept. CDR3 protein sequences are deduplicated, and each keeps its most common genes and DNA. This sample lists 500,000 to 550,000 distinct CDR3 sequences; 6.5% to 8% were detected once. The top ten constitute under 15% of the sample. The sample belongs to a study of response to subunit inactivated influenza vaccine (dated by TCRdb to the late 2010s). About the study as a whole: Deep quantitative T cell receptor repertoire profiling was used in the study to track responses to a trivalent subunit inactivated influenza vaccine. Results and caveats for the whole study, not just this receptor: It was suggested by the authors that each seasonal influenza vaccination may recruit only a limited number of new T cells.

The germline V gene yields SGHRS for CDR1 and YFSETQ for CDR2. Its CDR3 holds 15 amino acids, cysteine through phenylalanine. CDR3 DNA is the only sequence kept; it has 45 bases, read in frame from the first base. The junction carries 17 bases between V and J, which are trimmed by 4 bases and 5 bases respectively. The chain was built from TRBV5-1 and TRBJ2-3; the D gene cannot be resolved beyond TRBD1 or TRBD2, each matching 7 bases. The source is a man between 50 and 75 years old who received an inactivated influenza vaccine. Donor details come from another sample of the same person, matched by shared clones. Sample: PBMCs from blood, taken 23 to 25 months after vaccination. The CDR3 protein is CASSSRGGAGDTQYF. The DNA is TGCGCCAGCAGCAGCAGGGGGGGCGCTGGAGATACGCAGTATTTT. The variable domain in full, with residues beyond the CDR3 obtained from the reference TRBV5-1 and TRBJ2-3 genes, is KAGVTQTPRYLIKTRGQQVTLSCSPISGHRSVSWYQQTPGQGLQFLFEYFSETQRNKGNFPGRFSGRQFSNSRSEMNVSTLELGDSALYLCASSSRGGAGDTQYFGPGTRLTVL.